These 11 T cell receptor beta chains share one sample of origin, sequenced in a study of blood T cell repertoires in COVID-19. Some clones are missing from TCRdb's copy, which holds only in-frame ones; the method was immunoSEQ multiplex PCR. Here the sample spans a few hundred thousand clones, 84% being singletons. Sequenced: peripheral blood. These receptors were collected from a middle-aged woman who had recovered from COVID-19.

The chain joins TRBV7-9 to TRBJ1-2, with 9 positions matching TRBD1. The CDR3 has 15 amino acids. V dropped 5 bases and J dropped 6; count of bases not matched to a gene: 10. Germline CDR1 reads SEHNR; CDR2 reads FQNEAQ (reference sequence). CDR3 sequence reads: CASSLRGQGLDGYTF. The CDR3 region has the DNA TGTGCCAGCAGCCTGCGGGGACAGGGTCTAGATGGCTACACCTTC. Full variable domain (remainder filled in from reference TRBV7-9 and TRBJ1-2): DTGVSQNPRHKITKRGQNVTFRCDPISEHNRLYWYRQTLGQGPEFLTYFQNEAQLEKSRLLSDRFSAERPKGSFSTLEIQRTEQGDSAMYLCASSLRGQGLDGYTFGSGTRLTVV.

The CDR3 region has the DNA TGCAGCGTTGAAGTTGTATCGGGAAAGGCCGAGCAGTACTTC. Encoded protein: CSVEVVSGKAEQYF. The chain couples TRBV29-1 to TRBJ2-7; the D gene is possibly TRBD2 (5 bases). V lost 1 base and J 6 bases, leaving 16 bases between the germline ends. The CDR3 contains 14 residues. CDR1 is SQVTM, CDR2 ANQGSEA, per germline.

V usage is TRBV5-1 and J usage is TRBJ1-2; D remains ambiguous. Trimming removed 4 bases from V and 8 bases from J, with 15 bases in between. Germline CDR1 and CDR2: SGHRS and YFSETQ. This CDR3 contains 13 residues. The CDR3 nucleotides are TGCGCCAGCAGCGGGCCGGACGAGGGAGGCTACACCTTC. Encoded protein: CASSGPDEGGYTF.

The chain joins TRBV7-2 to TRBJ2-1; 11 bases agree with TRBD1. V was pared by 7 bases and J by 2 bases, with 4 bases of the junction left unmatched. Germline values: CDR1 SGHTA, CDR2 FQGNSA. This CDR3 has 15 amino acids. CDR3 nucleotide sequence: TGTGCCAGCACGACGGGACAGGGGGCCTACAATGAGCAGTTCTTC. Encoded protein: CASTTGQGAYNEQFF.

The chain uses TRBV25-1 and TRBJ2-3, with a possible D match to TRBD1 (5 bases). The V end was cut by 0 bases, the J end by 0 bases, with 7 bases between. The CDR3 runs to 15 residues. Germline CDR1 and CDR2: MGHDK and SYGVNS. In nucleotides, the CDR3 is TGTGCCAGCAGTGAATATGCAGGGAGCACAGATACGCAGTATTTT. Translation gives CASSEYAGSTDTQYF. The full variable domain, completed using reference TRBV25-1 and TRBJ2-3, is EADIYQTPRYLVIGTGKKITLECSQTMGHDKMYWYQQDPGMELHLIHYSYGVNSTEKGDLSSESTVSRIRTEHFPLTLESARPSHTSQYLCASSEYAGSTDTQYFGPGTRLTVL.

The sample holds one count of this clone. J is TRBJ2-6 and V is TRBV2; D is possibly TRBD1 (5 bases). This CDR3 region has 15 residues. Germline V CDR1 and CDR2: SNHLY, FYNNEI. Trimming shortened V by 3 bases and J by 4 bases, and 10 bases separated the two germline ends. CDR3 sequence: CASSEQGSGANVLTF. The CDR3 DNA is TGTGCCAGCAGTGAGCAGGGCTCGGGGGCCAACGTCCTGACTTTC.

This clone was seen only a few times. The chain links TRBV9 to TRBJ1-1; D possibly corresponds to TRBD1 (5 bases). The CDR3 is 15 amino acids. With 1 base removed from V and 0 bases from J, the gap between germline ends came to 10 bases. Germline lookup yields CDR1 SGDLS and CDR2 YYNGEE. The DNA of the CDR3 is TGTGCCAGCAGCGTATCACCAGGGATGAACACTGAAGCTTTCTTT. It specifies CASSVSPGMNTEAFF.

The chain carries TRBV7-2 and TRBJ2-3, with a tentative D call TRBD2 (6 bases). This CDR3 comprises 16 residues. The germline gives CDR1 SGHTA, CDR2 FQGNSA. Trimming pared 5 bases from V and 0 bases from J, leaving 15 bases between. DNA of the CDR3: TGTGCCAGCAGCAAGGGACTGGATATTAGCACAGATACGCAGTATTTT. Protein: CASSKGLDISTDTQYF.

V and J are TRBV10-3 and TRBJ2-3; 9 bases fit TRBD1. The germline CDR1 and CDR2 sequences are ENHRY and SYGVKD. V lost 7 bases to trimming and J lost 4 bases; unmatched junction nucleotides: 6. This CDR3 region has 14 residues. CDR3 amino acids: CAITRQGVADTQYF. The CDR3 coding sequence is TGTGCCATCACTCGACAGGGGGTTGCAGATACGCAGTATTTT.

In this sample, this clone turned up a few times. V and J are TRBV29-1 and TRBJ1-1; maybe TRBD1 (6 bases). The CDR3 has 11 residues. Trimming took off 6 bases at V and 4 bases at J, with 9 bases between the two ends. CDR1 is SQVTM, CDR2 ANQGSEA, per germline. The CDR3 loop reads CSVNRVTEAFF. The DNA for the CDR3 is TGCAGCGTGAACAGGGTCACTGAAGCTTTCTTT. Looking up the rest from reference TRBV29-1 and TRBJ1-1 gives the full variable domain: SAVISQKPSRDICQRGTSLTIQCQVDSQVTMMFWYRQQPGQSLTLIATANQGSEATYESGFVIDKFPISRPNLTFSTLTVSNMSPEDSSIYLCSVNRVTEAFFGQGTRLTVV.

V usage is TRBV6-5 and J usage is TRBJ2-5, with a weak D call TRBD2 (6 bases). Germline values: CDR1 MNHEY, CDR2 SVGAGI. V dropped 7 bases and J dropped 4 bases, with 10 bases sitting between them. CDR3 length: 12 amino acids. CDR3 in amino acids: CASTQGGETQYF. CDR3 in DNA: TGTGCCAGCACCCAGGGAGGAGAGACCCAGTACTTC.